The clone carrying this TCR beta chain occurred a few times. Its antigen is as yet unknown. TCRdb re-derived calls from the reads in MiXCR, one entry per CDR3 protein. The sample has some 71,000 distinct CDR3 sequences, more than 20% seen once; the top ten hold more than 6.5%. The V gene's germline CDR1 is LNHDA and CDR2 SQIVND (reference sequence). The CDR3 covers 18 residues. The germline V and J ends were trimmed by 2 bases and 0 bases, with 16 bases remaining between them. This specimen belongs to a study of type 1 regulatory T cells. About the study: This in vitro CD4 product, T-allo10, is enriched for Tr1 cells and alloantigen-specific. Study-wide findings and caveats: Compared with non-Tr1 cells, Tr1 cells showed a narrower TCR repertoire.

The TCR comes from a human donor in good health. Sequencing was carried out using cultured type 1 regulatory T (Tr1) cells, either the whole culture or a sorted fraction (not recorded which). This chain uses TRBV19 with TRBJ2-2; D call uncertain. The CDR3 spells CASSIIIRRRTNTGELFF. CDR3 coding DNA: TGTGCCAGTAGTATAATAATACGAAGGCGGACGAACACCGGGGAGCTGTTTTTT.